This T cell receptor beta chain was profiled in a study of T cells in Graves' hyperthyroidism and ophthalmopathy. Study observations and caveats: Expanded thyroid clonotypes (above 0.001) were mostly also found in blood.

In germline, CDR1 is SGHTA, CDR2 FQGNSA. The CDR3 length is 17 residues. The V gene lost 6 bases and the J gene lost 4 bases, with 21 bases spanning the gap. This clonotype has more than one count but fewer than ten. The antigen is not known. Amplified regions were TCR beta CDR3 sequences from RNA transcripts. A set of HTBI primers served as the primers for a first-round RT-PCR of the TCR CDR3. TCRdb re-analysed the multiplex PCR reads in MiXCR, keeping a single row per CDR3 protein. The sample consists of about 360,000 distinct CDR3 sequences, less than 15% of them appearing once. Patients showing uncontrolled infection, other autoimmune disease, pregnancy or lactation were ineligible. Diagnostic decisions used clinical symptoms, serum thyroxine and TRAb, thyroid ultrasound and orbital computed tomography.

The clonotype comes from a woman aged 18 to 35 with Graves' hyperthyroidism. The sequenced sample was blood. The chain joins TRBV7-2 to TRBJ2-2; D remains unclear. For the CDR3, the DNA is TGTGCCAGCAGGAGGAGTCCGGACCAGACGCCCACCGGGGAGCTGTTTTTT. This codes for CASRRSPDQTPTGELFF.